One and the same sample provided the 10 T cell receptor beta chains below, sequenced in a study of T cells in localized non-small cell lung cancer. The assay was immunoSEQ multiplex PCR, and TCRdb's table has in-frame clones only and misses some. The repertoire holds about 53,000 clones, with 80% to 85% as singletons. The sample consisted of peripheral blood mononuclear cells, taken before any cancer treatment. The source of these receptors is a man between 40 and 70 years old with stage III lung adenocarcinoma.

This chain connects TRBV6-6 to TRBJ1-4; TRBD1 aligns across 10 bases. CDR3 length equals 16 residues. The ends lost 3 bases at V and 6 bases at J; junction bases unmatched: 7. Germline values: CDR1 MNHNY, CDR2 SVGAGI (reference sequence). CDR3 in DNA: TGTGCCAGCAGTTATGGGGCCGGGACAGGGGATGAAAAACTGTTTTTT. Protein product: CASSYGAGTGDEKLFF.

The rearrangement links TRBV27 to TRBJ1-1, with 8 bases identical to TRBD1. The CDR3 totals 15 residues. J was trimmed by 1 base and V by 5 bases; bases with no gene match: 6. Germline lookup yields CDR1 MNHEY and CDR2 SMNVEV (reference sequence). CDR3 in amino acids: CASSEQGVGNTEAFF. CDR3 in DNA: TGTGCCAGCAGTGAACAGGGGGTGGGGAACACTGAAGCTTTCTTT.

CDR3 DNA: TGTGCCAGCAGCTGGGGGACAGGGAAAAGTTCCTTGGCTTTCTTT. Its protein product is CASSWGTGKSSLAFF. The chain couples TRBV7-8 to TRBJ1-1, with 9 bases lining up with TRBD1. In germline, CDR1 is SGHVS, CDR2 FQNEAQ. CDR3 length equals 15 residues. Unmatched junction bases numbered 14, after V lost 4 bases and J lost 11 bases.

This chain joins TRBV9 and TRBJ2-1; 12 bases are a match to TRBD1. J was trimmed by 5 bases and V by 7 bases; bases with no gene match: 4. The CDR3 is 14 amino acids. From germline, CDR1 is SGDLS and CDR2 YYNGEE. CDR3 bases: TGTGCCAGCGGGGACAGGGGGCCGAACAATGAGCAGTTCTTC. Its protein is CASGDRGPNNEQFF.

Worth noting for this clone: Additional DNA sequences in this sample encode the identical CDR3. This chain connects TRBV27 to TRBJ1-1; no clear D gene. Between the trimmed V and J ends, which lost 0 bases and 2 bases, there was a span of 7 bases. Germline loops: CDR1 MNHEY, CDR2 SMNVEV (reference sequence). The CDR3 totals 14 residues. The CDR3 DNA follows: TGTGCCAGCAGTTTATCGCGCGGCAACACTGAAGCTTTCTTT. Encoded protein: CASSLSRGNTEAFF.

CDR3 in amino acids: CASSLRAGSSYEQYF. DNA of the CDR3: TGTGCCAGCAGCCTTAGGGCAGGGAGCTCCTACGAGCAGTACTTC. The chain is built from TRBV7-6 and TRBJ2-7, with D perhaps being TRBD1 or TRBD2 (5 bases each). Germline loops: CDR1 SGHVS, CDR2 FNYEAQ. The CDR3 length is 15 residues. The germline V and J ends were trimmed by 5 bases and 0 bases, with 14 bases remaining between them.

This CDR3 reads CASSWGHTDQETQYF. CDR3 coding DNA: TGTGCCAGCAGTTGGGGACACACAGATCAAGAGACCCAGTACTTC. The rearrangement uses TRBV2 and TRBJ2-5, with a weak D call TRBD1 (6 bases). Germline CDR1 SNHLY, CDR2 FYNNEI. Trimming cost V 5 bases and J 2 bases, with 15 bases left between them. This CDR3 region has 15 residues.

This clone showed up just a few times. CDR3 DNA: TGTGCCAGCAGTTATATAGGGGGGACCCAGTACTTC. It translates to CASSYIGGTQYF. The chain couples TRBV7-6 to TRBJ2-5; D is possibly TRBD1 (6 bases). This CDR3 comprises 12 residues. V was shortened by 6 bases and J by 7 bases, with 12 bases between the two germline ends. The V gene's germline CDR1 is SGHVS and CDR2 FNYEAQ.

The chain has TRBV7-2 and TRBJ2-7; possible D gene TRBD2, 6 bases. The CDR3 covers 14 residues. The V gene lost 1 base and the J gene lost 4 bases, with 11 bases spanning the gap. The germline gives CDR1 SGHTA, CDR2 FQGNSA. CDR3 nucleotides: TGTGCCAGCAGCTTAGGGCTAGCGAATTACGAGCAGTACTTC. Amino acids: CASSLGLANYEQYF. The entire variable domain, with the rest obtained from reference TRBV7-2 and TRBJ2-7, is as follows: GAGVSQSPSNKVTEKGKDVELRCDPISGHTALYWYRQSLGQGLEFLIYFQGNSAPDKSGLPSDRFSAERTGGSVSTLTIQRTQQEDSAVYLCASSLGLANYEQYFGPGTRLTVT.

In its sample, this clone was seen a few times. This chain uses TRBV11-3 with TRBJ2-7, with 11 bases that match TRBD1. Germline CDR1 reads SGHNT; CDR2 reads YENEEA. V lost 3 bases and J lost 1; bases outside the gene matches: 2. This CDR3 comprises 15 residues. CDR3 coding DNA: TGTGCCAGCAGCTTCGGACAGGGGGCATCCTACGAGCAGTACTTC. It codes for CASSFGQGASYEQYF.